The 28 T cell receptor beta chains presented below share a single source sample, sequenced in a study of blood T cell repertoires in COVID-19. The assay was immunoSEQ multiplex PCR, and TCRdb's table has in-frame clones only and misses some. The table records 140,000 to 150,000 clones, 70% to 90% of them present only once. The sequencing input was peripheral blood. These receptors were obtained from a man between 60 and 70 years old with active or convalescent COVID-19.

In DNA form, the CDR3 reads TGTGCCAGCAGTCCCGGACAGGTCTACAATGAGCAGTTCTTC. Amino acid sequence: CASSPGQVYNEQFF. The J gene is TRBJ2-1, the V gene TRBV6-1; the match to TRBD1 covers 7 bases. Germline-derived CDR1 and CDR2 are MNHNS and SASEGT. This CDR3 spans 14 amino acids. The trim removed 5 bases at V and 3 bases at J, leaving 4 bases unmatched.

The rearrangement links TRBV5-6 to TRBJ2-7; 10 bases map to TRBD2. CDR1 and CDR2 (germline): SGHDT, YYEEEE. The CDR3 consists of 14 residues. J was trimmed by 6 bases and V by 4 bases; bases with no gene match: 7. This CDR3 reads CASSLSLAGVEQYF. The CDR3 nucleotides are TGTGCCAGCAGCCTGAGCCTAGCGGGAGTCGAGCAGTACTTC. The whole variable domain, filled in from reference TRBV5-6 and TRBJ2-7, reads DAGVTQSPTHLIKTRGQQVTLRCSPKSGHDTVSWYQQALGQGPQFIFQYYEEEERQRGNFPDRFSGHQFPNYSSELNVNALLLGDSALYLCASSLSLAGVEQYFGPGTRLTVT.

This rearrangement joins TRBV7-6 to TRBJ1-2; perhaps TRBD1 as D (5 bases). CDR3 length: 15 amino acids. Germline-derived CDR1 and CDR2 are SGHVS and FNYEAQ. The V end was cut by 1 base, the J end by 3 bases, with 12 bases between. The CDR3, as DNA: TGTGCCAGCAGCTTAGAGGCCGGGGGGGACTATGGCTACACCTTC. Its protein is CASSLEAGGDYGYTF.

The chain links TRBV28 to TRBJ1-1; D uncertain. V was trimmed by 1 base and J by 4 bases, leaving 13 bases between them. Germline V CDR1 and CDR2: MDHEN, SYDVKM. This CDR3 has 15 amino acids. The CDR3 coding sequence is TGTGCCAGCAGTTTATTTAGGGTTGGGAGCACTGAAGCTTTCTTT. It translates to CASSLFRVGSTEAFF.

This chain connects TRBV7-9 to TRBJ2-5; no definite D call. V was trimmed by 7 bases and J by 2 bases, leaving 14 bases between them. This CDR3 has 14 amino acids. Germline CDR1 is SEHNR and CDR2 is FQNEAQ (reference sequence). CDR3 bases: TGTGCCAGCACCAAAGACACATTACAAGAGACCCAGTACTTC. This gives the protein CASTKDTLQETQYF.

V gene TRBV11-2 combines with J gene TRBJ1-2, with 12 bases fitting TRBD1. The CDR3 is 16 residues long. Germline CDR1 SGHAT, CDR2 FQNNGV. J was trimmed by 8 bases and V by 1 base; bases with no gene match: 8. CDR3 loop: CASSLAWGQGAEGYTF. The CDR3, as DNA: TGTGCCAGCAGCTTAGCATGGGGACAGGGGGCGGAGGGCTACACCTTC.

This clone was seen once. This rearrangement joins TRBV5-1 to TRBJ1-4; 8 bases are a match to TRBD1. J lost 8 bases, V lost 4 bases, and 7 bases had no gene match. CDR3 length: 14 amino acids. CDR1 is SGHRS, CDR2 YFSETQ, per germline. CDR3 sequence: CASSRRDRHEKLFF. CDR3 DNA sequence: TGCGCCAGCAGCCGTCGGGACAGGCACGAAAAACTGTTTTTT. The full variable domain, rest sourced from reference TRBV5-1 and TRBJ1-4, is KAGVTQTPRYLIKTRGQQVTLSCSPISGHRSVSWYQQTPGQGLQFLFEYFSETQRNKGNFPGRFSGRQFSNSRSEMNVSTLELGDSALYLCASSRRDRHEKLFFGSGTQLSVL.

The rearrangement uses TRBV18 and TRBJ2-3; tentative D call: TRBD2 (6 bases). The V and J ends lost 3 bases and 6 bases respectively, with 16 bases between them. From germline, CDR1 is KGHSH and CDR2 LQKENI. This CDR3 is built from 15 residues. CDR3 in DNA: TGTGCCAGCTCACCCCTAGCGCTCAATTGGGATACGCAGTATTTT. Protein sequence: CASSPLALNWDTQYF.

V gene TRBV29-1 combines with J gene TRBJ2-3, with D possibly TRBD2 on 5 matching bases. The CDR3 spans 10 residues. Per germline, CDR1 SQVTM and CDR2 ANQGSEA. Trimming pared 8 bases from V and 6 bases from J, leaving 9 bases between. Written as DNA, the CDR3 is TGCAGCTCGGACTCGGATACGCAGTATTTT. Protein sequence: CSSDSDTQYF.

The gene calls are TRBV2 and TRBJ2-1, with D tentatively TRBD2 (6 bases). CDR3 length equals 14 residues. Looked up from germline, CDR1 is SNHLY and CDR2 is FYNNEI. Trimming left V 8 bases short and J 6 bases short, with 17 bases between. CDR3 amino acids: CASRVEGMVNEQFF. CDR3 nucleotide sequence: TGTGCCAGCCGGGTGGAGGGGATGGTCAATGAGCAGTTCTTC. Complete variable domain (other parts from reference TRBV2 and TRBJ2-1): EPEVTQTPSHQVTQMGQEVILRCVPISNHLYFYWYRQILGQKVEFLVSFYNNEISEKSEIFDDQFSVERPDGSNFTLKIRSTKLEDSAMYFCASRVEGMVNEQFFGPGTRLTVL.

This chain connects TRBV19 to TRBJ2-3, with D tentatively TRBD1 (5 bases). V lost 7 bases and J lost 0, with 8 bases in between. This CDR3 is 13 amino acids long. Germline CDR1 is LNHDA and CDR2 is SQIVND (reference sequence). The CDR3 DNA is TGTGCCAGTAAAAGACAGAGCACAGATACGCAGTATTTT. Encoded protein: CASKRQSTDTQYF.

This sequence joins TRBV28 and TRBJ2-7; D is ambiguous. The CDR3 loop spans 11 amino acids. Germline CDR1 reads MDHEN; CDR2 reads SYDVKM. V shed 7 bases and J shed 0 bases, with 4 bases lying between them. The CDR3 region has the DNA TGTGCCAGCACGAGCTCCTACGAGCAGTACTTC. As protein: CASTSSYEQYF.

This clone has just one count. The genes are TRBV27 and TRBJ2-1; TRBD1 is a possible D gene (7 bases). Trimming removed 6 bases at V and 7 bases at J, with 16 bases between. Germline V lookup: CDR1 MNHEY, CDR2 SMNVEV (reference sequence). The CDR3 loop spans 14 amino acids. Written as DNA, the CDR3 is TGTGCCAGCAGACCCCTTGCAGGGGGGAATGAGCAGTTCTTC. Its translation is CASRPLAGGNEQFF.

There are a few counts of this clone. V is TRBV12-3 or TRBV12-4 and J is TRBJ2-7; D gene ambiguous. V lost 3 bases and J lost 7, with 10 bases in between. The CDR3 consists of 12 residues. CDR3 sequence reads: CASSFSTREQYF. CDR3 DNA: TGTGCCAGCAGTTTTAGTACGAGAGAGCAGTACTTC.

This sequence joins TRBV6-6 and TRBJ1-2; D ambiguous. CDR1 is MNHNY and CDR2 is SVGAGI in the germline V gene (reference sequence). V dropped 0 bases and J dropped 2 bases, with 7 bases sitting between them. The CDR3 spans 14 residues. The CDR3 sequence is CASSYSDKNYGYTF. The DNA of the CDR3 is TGTGCCAGCAGTTACTCCGACAAAAACTATGGCTACACCTTC.

The chain joins TRBV7-2 to TRBJ1-1; no reliable D call. The CDR3 is 13 amino acids. V was shortened by 5 bases and J by 1 base, with 8 bases between the two germline ends. Germline values: CDR1 SGHTA, CDR2 FQGNSA. The CDR3: CASSVKRNTEAFF. CDR3 DNA sequence: TGTGCCAGCAGCGTAAAGAGGAACACTGAAGCTTTCTTT.

The V call is TRBV7-8, the J call TRBJ2-5; maybe TRBD2 (5 bases). The germline V gene has CDR1 SGHVS and CDR2 FQNEAQ. Trimming removed 4 bases at V and 10 bases at J, with 16 bases between. CDR3 length: 13 residues. The CDR3 sequence is CASSSRSKGDQYF. CDR3 bases: TGTGCCAGCAGCTCCCGGTCAAAGGGAGACCAGTACTTC. Filled out from reference TRBV7-8 and TRBJ2-5, the complete variable domain reads GAGVSQSPRYKVAKRGQDVALRCDPISGHVSLFWYQQALGQGPEFLTYFQNEAQLDKSGLPSDRFFAERPEGSVSTLKIQRTQQEDSAVYLCASSSRSKGDQYFGPGTRLLVL.

The chain combines TRBV5-4 with TRBJ1-1; 8 nucleotides match TRBD1. V trimming: 5 bases; J trimming: 0 bases; junction bases outside the gene matches: 9. The CDR3 consists of 16 residues. Germline CDR1 reads SGHNT; CDR2 reads YYREEE (reference sequence). CDR3 sequence (DNA): TGTGCCAGCAGGCCGAGGCAGGGGGCGCTGAACACTGAAGCTTTCTTT. Translated, it gives CASRPRQGALNTEAFF.

The chain combines TRBV4-2 with TRBJ1-2, with D hard to call. Germline lookup yields CDR1 LGHNA and CDR2 YNFKEQ. The CDR3 sequence is 14 residues long. V gave up 4 bases and J gave up 8 bases, with 17 bases separating them. DNA for the CDR3: TGTGCCAGCAGCCTCTCCGGCCTGTCAGGCGGCTACACCTTC. The encoded protein is CASSLSGLSGGYTF.

The rearrangement links TRBV7-9 to TRBJ2-2; D is perhaps TRBD2 (6 bases). V dropped 2 bases and J dropped 3 bases, with 19 bases sitting between them. Per the germline V gene, CDR1 is SEHNR and CDR2 is FQNEAQ (reference sequence). CDR3 length equals 18 residues. The CDR3: CASSLLPGWEAYTGELFF. The CDR3 DNA follows: TGTGCCAGCAGCTTACTTCCAGGGTGGGAGGCTTACACCGGGGAGCTGTTTTTT.

The chain has TRBV25-1 and TRBJ1-5, with D tentatively TRBD1 (6 bases). The CDR3 sequence is 15 residues long. CDR1 MGHDK and CDR2 SYGVNS come from the germline V gene. V shed 8 bases and J shed 2 bases, with 16 bases lying between them. The DNA for the CDR3 is TGTGCCAGCCGACCCCAGGGGAGGGGCAATCAGCCCCAGCATTTT. It is translated as CASRPQGRGNQPQHF. Full variable domain (remainder filled in from reference TRBV25-1 and TRBJ1-5): EADIYQTPRYLVIGTGKKITLECSQTMGHDKMYWYQQDPGMELHLIHYSYGVNSTEKGDLSSESTVSRIRTEHFPLTLESARPSHTSQYLCASRPQGRGNQPQHFGDGTRLSIL.

J is TRBJ1-1 and V is TRBV29-1; D is uncertain. V lost 6 bases to trimming and J lost 1 base, with 12 bases between them. Per the germline V gene, CDR1 is SQVTM and CDR2 is ANQGSEA. The CDR3 is 13 residues long. CDR3 in DNA: TGCAGCGTCCTCCCGTGGCCGAACACTGAAGCTTTCTTT. Translation gives CSVLPWPNTEAFF.

This clone came up a few times. The chain links TRBV28 to TRBJ2-2, with 10 bases lining up with TRBD1. Germline loops: CDR1 MDHEN, CDR2 SYDVKM. Trimming took 5 bases from V and 6 from J; bases not matched to a gene: 15. This CDR3 spans 18 amino acids. The chain's CDR3 is CASSTMYSTGGTAGELFF. Written as DNA, the CDR3 is TGTGCCAGCAGTACCATGTACTCGACAGGGGGCACCGCCGGGGAGCTGTTTTTT. Together with reference TRBV28 and TRBJ2-2, the CDR3 gives the full variable domain: DVKVTQSSRYLVKRTGEKVFLECVQDMDHENMFWYRQDPGLGLRLIYFSYDVKMKEKGDIPEGYSVSREKKERFSLILESASTNQTSMYLCASSTMYSTGGTAGELFFGEGSRLTVL.

This clone was seen a single time. V is TRBV29-1 and J is TRBJ2-3; D is ambiguous. The germline V gene encodes CDR1 SQVTM and CDR2 ANQGSEA. This CDR3 is built from 14 residues. The ends were cut back, 3 bases at V and 3 bases at J, with 13 bases in the middle. CDR3: CSVEARLSTDTQYF. In nucleotides, the CDR3 is TGCAGCGTTGAGGCCCGATTAAGTACAGATACGCAGTATTTT.

J is TRBJ2-2 and V is TRBV24-1, with 8 bases aligning to TRBD1. The trim removed 4 bases at V and 2 bases at J, leaving 5 bases unmatched. The CDR3 loop spans 16 amino acids. Per the germline V gene, CDR1 is KGHDR and CDR2 is SFDVKD. The CDR3 nucleotides read TGTGCCACCAGTGACTCTGACAGGGGCAACACCGGGGAGCTGTTTTTT. This encodes CATSDSDRGNTGELFF.

The rearrangement joins TRBV7-2 to TRBJ2-1, with no clear D. The germline gives CDR1 SGHTA, CDR2 FQGNSA. The CDR3 sequence is 13 residues long. Between the trimmed V and J ends, which lost 0 bases and 4 bases, there was a span of 4 bases. Written as DNA, the CDR3 is TGTGCCAGCAGCTTAGCGCGGTACAATGAGCAGTTCTTC. Translation gives CASSLARYNEQFF. Full variable domain (outside the CDR3, taken from reference TRBV7-2 and TRBJ2-1): GAGVSQSPSNKVTEKGKDVELRCDPISGHTALYWYRQSLGQGLEFLIYFQGNSAPDKSGLPSDRFSAERTGGSVSTLTIQRTQQEDSAVYLCASSLARYNEQFFGPGTRLTVL.

This clone has only a few counts. The chain uses TRBV4-2 and TRBJ2-2, with 11 bases that match TRBD1. CDR1 LGHNA and CDR2 YNFKEQ come from the germline V gene. Unmatched junction bases numbered 3, after V lost 4 bases and J lost 8 bases. This CDR3 is built from 14 residues. CDR3 in DNA: TGTGCCAGCAGCCTTGGACAGGGGGCAGGGGAGCTGTTTTTT. Protein sequence: CASSLGQGAGELFF.

The gene calls are TRBV19 and TRBJ2-1; D remains unclear. V lost 5 bases to trimming and J lost 6 bases, with 17 bases between them. The CDR3 is 15 amino acids. Germline CDR1 reads LNHDA; CDR2 reads SQIVND (reference sequence). For the CDR3, the DNA is TGTGCCAGTAGTTATTTAACAGAAAACGCCAATGAGCAGTTCTTC. As protein: CASSYLTENANEQFF.